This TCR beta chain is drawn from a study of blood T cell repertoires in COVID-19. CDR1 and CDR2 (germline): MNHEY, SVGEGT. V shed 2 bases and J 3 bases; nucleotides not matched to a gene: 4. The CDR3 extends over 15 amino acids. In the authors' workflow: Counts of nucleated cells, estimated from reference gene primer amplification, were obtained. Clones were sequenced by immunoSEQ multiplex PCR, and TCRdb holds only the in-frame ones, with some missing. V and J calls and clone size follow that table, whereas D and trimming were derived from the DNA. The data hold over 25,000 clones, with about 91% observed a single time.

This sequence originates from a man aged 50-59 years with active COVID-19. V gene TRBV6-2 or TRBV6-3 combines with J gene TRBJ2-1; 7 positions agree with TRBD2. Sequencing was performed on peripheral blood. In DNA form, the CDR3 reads TGTGCCAGCAGTTACAGGGTAGCGGGCTACAATGAGCAGTTCTTC. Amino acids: CASSYRVAGYNEQFF.